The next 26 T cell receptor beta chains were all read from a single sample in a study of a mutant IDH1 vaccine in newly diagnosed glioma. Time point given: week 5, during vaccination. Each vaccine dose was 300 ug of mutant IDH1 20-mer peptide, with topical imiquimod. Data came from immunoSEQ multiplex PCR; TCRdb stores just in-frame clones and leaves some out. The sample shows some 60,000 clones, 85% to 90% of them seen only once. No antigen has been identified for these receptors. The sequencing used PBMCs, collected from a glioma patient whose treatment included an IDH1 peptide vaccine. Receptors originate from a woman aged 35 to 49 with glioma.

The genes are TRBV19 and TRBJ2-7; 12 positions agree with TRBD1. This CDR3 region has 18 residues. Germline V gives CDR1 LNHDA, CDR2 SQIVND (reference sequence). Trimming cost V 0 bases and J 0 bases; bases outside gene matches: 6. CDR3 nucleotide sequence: TGTGCCAGTAGTATAGACGCCGGGACAGGGGGCTTCTCCTACGAGCAGTACTTC. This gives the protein CASSIDAGTGGFSYEQYF.

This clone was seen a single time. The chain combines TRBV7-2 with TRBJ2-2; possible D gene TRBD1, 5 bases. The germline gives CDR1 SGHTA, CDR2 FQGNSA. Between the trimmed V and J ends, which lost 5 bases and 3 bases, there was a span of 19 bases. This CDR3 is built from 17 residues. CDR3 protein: CASSPVVDSRYTGELFF. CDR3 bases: TGTGCCAGCAGCCCCGTGGTAGACAGTCGATACACCGGGGAGCTGTTTTTT.

CDR3 DNA: TGCGCCAGCAGCCAGACGTCGACTAGCGGGTTCCAGACCCAGTACTTC. Translation gives CASSQTSTSGFQTQYF. This chain uses TRBV4-3 with TRBJ2-5; 10 bases are a match to TRBD2. The V gene's germline CDR1 is LGHNA and CDR2 YSLEER. Trimming took 3 bases from V and 6 from J; bases not matched to a gene: 10. CDR3 length: 16 amino acids.

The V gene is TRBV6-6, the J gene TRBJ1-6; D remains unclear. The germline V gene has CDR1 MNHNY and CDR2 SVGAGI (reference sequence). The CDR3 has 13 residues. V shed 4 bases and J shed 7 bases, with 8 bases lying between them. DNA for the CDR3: TGTGCCAGCAGTTGGGCCGAGAATTCACCCCTCCACTTT. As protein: CASSWAENSPLHF.

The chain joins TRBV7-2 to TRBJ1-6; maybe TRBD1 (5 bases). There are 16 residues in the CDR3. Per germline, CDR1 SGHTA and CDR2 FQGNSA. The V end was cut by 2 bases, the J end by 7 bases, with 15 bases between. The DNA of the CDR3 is TGTGCCAGCAGCTTACAGGGAGATGCTATAAATTCACCCCTCCACTTT. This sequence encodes CASSLQGDAINSPLHF.

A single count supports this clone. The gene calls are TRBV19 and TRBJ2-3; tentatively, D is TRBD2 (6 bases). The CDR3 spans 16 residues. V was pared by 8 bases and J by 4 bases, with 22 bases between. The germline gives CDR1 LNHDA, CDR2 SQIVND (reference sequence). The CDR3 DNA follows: TGTGCCAGTTCAATTAGCGGTCCCAGTACGCCAGATACGCAGTATTTT. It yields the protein CASSISGPSTPDTQYF. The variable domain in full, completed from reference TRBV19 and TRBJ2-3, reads DGGITQSPKYLFRKEGQNVTLSCEQNLNHDAMYWYRQDPGQGLRLIYYSQIVNDFQKGDIAEGYSVSREKKESFPLTVTSAQKNPTAFYLCASSISGPSTPDTQYFGPGTRLTVL.

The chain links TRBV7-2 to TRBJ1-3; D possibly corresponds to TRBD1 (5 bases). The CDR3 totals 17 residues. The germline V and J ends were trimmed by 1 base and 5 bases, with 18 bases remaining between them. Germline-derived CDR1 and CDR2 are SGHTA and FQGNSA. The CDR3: CASSLVRWLDNRNTIYF. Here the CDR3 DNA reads TGTGCCAGCAGCTTAGTTCGGTGGCTGGACAACCGAAACACCATATATTTT.

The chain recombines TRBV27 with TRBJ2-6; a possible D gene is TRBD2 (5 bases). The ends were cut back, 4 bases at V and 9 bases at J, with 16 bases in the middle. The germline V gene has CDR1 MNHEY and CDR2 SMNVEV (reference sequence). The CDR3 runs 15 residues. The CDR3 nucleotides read TGTGCCAGCAGTTCGACTACCACACGAGGCAACGTCCTGACTTTC. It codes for CASSSTTTRGNVLTF. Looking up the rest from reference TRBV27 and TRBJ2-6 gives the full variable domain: EAQVTQNPRYLITVTGKKLTVTCSQNMNHEYMSWYRQDPGLGLRQIYYSMNVEVTDKGDVPEGYKVSRKEKRNFPLILESPSPNQTSLYFCASSSTTTRGNVLTFGAGSRLTVL.

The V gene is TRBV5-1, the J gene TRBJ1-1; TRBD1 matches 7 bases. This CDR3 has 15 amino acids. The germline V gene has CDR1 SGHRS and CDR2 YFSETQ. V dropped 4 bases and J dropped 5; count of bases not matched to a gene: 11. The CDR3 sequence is CASSTLQGMGTEAFF. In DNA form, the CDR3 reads TGCGCCAGCAGCACCCTACAGGGGATGGGAACTGAAGCTTTCTTT.

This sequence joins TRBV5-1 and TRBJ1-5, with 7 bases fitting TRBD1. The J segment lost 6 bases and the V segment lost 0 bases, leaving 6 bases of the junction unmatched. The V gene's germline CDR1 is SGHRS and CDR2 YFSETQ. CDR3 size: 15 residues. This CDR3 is CASSLEGAEGQPQHF. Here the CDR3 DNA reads TGCGCCAGCAGCTTGGAGGGGGCGGAGGGTCAGCCCCAGCATTTT.

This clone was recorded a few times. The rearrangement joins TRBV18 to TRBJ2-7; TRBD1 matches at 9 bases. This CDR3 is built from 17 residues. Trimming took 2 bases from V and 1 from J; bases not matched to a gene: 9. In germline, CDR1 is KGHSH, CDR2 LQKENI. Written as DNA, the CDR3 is TGTGCCAGCTCACCAGGGCCCACCGGGACAGGGTCCTACGAGCAGTACTTC. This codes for CASSPGPTGTGSYEQYF.

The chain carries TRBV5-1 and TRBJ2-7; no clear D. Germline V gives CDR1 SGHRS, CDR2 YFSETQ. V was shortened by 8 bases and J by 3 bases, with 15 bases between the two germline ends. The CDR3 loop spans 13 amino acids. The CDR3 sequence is CASGWAGNYEQYF. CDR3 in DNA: TGCGCCAGTGGGTGGGCTGGAAACTACGAGCAGTACTTC.

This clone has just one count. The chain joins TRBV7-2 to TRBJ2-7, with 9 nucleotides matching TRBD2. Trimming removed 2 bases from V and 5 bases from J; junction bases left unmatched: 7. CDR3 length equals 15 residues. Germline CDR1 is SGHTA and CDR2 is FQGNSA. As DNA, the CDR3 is TGTGCCAGCAGCTTAAGGGCTCTAGCGGGGCACGAGCAGTACTTC. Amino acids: CASSLRALAGHEQYF.

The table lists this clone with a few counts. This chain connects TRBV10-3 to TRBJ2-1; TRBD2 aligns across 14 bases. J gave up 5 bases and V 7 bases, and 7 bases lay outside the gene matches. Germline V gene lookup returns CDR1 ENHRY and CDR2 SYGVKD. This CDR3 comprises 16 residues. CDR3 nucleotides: TGTGCCATCACCGCCGGGACTAGCGGGAGTGACAATGAGCAGTTCTTC. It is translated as CAITAGTSGSDNEQFF.

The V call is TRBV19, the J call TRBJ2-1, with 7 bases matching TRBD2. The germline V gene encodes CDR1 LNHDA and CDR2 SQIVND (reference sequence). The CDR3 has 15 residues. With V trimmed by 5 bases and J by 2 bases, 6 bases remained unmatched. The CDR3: CASSSAGLTYNEQFF. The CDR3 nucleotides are TGTGCCAGTAGTTCAGCGGGACTAACCTACAATGAGCAGTTCTTC. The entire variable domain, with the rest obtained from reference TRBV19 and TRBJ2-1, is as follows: DGGITQSPKYLFRKEGQNVTLSCEQNLNHDAMYWYRQDPGQGLRLIYYSQIVNDFQKGDIAEGYSVSREKKESFPLTVTSAQKNPTAFYLCASSSAGLTYNEQFFGPGTRLTVL.

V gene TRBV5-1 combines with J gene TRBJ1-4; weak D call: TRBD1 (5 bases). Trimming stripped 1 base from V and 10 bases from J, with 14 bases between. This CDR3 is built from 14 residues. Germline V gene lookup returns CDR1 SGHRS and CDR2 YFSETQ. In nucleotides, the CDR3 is TGCGCCAGCAGCTTGCAACAGGCCGGGGGAAAACTGTTTTTT. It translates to CASSLQQAGGKLFF.

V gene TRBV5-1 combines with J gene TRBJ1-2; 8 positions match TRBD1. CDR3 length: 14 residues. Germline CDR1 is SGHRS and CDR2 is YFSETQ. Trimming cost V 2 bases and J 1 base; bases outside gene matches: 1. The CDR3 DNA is TGCGCCAGCAGCTTACAGGGGGATAACTATGGCTACACCTTC. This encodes CASSLQGDNYGYTF.

In DNA, the CDR3 is TGTGCCAGCAGAGTTACCCAAGAGACCCAGTACTTC. It is translated as CASRVTQETQYF. V gene TRBV6-6 combines with J gene TRBJ2-5; D not resolved. Germline V CDR1 and CDR2: MNHNY, SVGAGI (reference sequence). The CDR3 loop spans 12 amino acids. V was clipped by 6 bases and J by 1 base, with 6 bases between them.

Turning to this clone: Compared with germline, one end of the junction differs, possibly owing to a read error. The CDR3 nucleotides read TGTGCCACGTTGAAAACTAGCGGGAGCTCCCACGAGCAGTACTTC. Its translation is CATLKTSGSSHEQYF. This sequence joins TRBV10-3 and TRBJ2-7; the match to TRBD2 covers 11 bases. The CDR3 spans 15 residues. Germline loops: CDR1 ENHRY, CDR2 SYGVKD.

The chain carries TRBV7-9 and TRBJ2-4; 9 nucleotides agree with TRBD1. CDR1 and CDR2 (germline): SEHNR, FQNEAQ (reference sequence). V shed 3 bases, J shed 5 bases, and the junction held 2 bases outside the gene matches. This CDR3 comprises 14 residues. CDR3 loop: CASSLTGGENIQYF. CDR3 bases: TGTGCCAGCAGCTTGACAGGGGGGGAAAACATTCAGTACTTC.

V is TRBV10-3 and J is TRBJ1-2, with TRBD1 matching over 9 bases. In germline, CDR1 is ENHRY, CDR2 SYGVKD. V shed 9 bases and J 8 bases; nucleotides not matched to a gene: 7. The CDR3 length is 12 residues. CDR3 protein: CAMGTGIGGYTF. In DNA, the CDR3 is TGTGCCATGGGGACAGGGATAGGAGGCTACACCTTC.

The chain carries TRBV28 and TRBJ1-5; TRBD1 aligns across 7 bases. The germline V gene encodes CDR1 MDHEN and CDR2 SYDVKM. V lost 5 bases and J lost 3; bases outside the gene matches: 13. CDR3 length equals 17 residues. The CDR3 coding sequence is TGTGCCAGCAGTGGGACAGTTTGGGGGGGATCCAATCAGCCCCAGCATTTT. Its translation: CASSGTVWGGSNQPQHF.

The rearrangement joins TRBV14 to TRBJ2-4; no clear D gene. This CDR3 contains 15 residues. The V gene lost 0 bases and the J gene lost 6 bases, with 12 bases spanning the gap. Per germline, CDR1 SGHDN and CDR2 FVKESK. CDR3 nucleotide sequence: TGTGCCAGCAGCCAAGATACGTCCAGAACAAACATTCAGTACTTC. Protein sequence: CASSQDTSRTNIQYF.

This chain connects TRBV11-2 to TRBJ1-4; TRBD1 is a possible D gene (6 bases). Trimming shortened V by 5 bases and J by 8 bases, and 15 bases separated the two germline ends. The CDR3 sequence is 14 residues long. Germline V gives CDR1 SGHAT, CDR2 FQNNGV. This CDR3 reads CASSPFGQREKLFF. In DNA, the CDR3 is TGTGCCAGCAGCCCATTTGGACAGAGAGAAAAACTGTTTTTT. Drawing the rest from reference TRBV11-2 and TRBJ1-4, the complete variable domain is EAGVAQSPRYKIIEKRQSVAFWCNPISGHATLYWYQQILGQGPKLLIQFQNNGVVDDSQLPKDRFSAERLKGVDSTLKIQPAKLEDSAVYLCASSPFGQREKLFFGSGTQLSVL.

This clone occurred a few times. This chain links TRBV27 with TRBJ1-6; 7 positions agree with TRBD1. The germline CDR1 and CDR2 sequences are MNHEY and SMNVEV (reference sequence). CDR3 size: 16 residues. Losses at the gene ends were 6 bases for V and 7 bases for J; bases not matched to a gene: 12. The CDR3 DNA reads TGTGCCAGCAGCACTTTCTCCGGGACAGCAAATTCACCCCTCCACTTT. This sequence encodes CASSTFSGTANSPLHF.

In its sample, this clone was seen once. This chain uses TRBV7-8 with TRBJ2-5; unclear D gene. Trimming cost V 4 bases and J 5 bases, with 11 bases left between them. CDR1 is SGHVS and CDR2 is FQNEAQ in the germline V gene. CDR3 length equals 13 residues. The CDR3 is CASSSDAPETQYF. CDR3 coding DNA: TGTGCCAGCAGCTCCGACGCCCCGGAGACCCAGTACTTC.